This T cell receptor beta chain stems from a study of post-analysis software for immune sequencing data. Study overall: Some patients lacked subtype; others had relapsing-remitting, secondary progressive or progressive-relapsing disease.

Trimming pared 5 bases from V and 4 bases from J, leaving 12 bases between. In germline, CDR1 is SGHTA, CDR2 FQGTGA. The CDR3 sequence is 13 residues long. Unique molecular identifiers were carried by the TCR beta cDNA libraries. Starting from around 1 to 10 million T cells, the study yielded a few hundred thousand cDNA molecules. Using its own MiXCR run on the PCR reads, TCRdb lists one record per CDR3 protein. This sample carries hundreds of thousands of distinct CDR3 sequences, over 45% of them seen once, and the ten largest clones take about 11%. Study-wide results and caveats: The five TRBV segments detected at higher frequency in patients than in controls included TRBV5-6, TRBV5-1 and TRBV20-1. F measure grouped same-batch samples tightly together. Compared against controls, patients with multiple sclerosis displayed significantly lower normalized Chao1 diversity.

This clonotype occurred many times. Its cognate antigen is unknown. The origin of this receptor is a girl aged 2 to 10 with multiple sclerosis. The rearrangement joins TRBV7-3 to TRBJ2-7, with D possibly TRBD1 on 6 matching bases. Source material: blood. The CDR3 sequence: CASSRDGTYEQYF. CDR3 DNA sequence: TGTGCCAGCAGCCGCGACGGGACATACGAGCAGTACTTC.